The 4 T cell receptor beta chains below were found in one sample sequenced in a study of blood T cell repertoires in COVID-19. This table comes from immunoSEQ multiplex PCR, and its TCRdb copy is limited to in-frame clones, with some not included. The data hold around 57,000 clones, with just under 90% observed a single time. The sample taken for sequencing was peripheral blood. Receptor source: a human donor with active COVID-19. The donor label of this sample is uncertain.

This clone appeared a few times. This sequence joins TRBV27 and TRBJ2-7, with 13 bases that match TRBD2. Germline V gene sequence: CDR1 MNHEY, CDR2 SMNVEV (reference sequence). This CDR3 spans 18 amino acids. The J segment lost 2 bases and the V segment lost 2 bases, leaving 9 bases of the junction unmatched. In nucleotides, the CDR3 is TGTGCCAGCAGTTTACAGACCCCCGGACTAGCGGGGGCCTACGAGCAGTACTTC. Residues: CASSLQTPGLAGAYEQYF.

This chain links TRBV6-5 with TRBJ2-2; D remains ambiguous. V gave up 2 bases and J gave up 4 bases, with 11 bases separating them. This CDR3 contains 15 residues. CDR1 is MNHEY and CDR2 is SVGAGI in the germline V gene. This CDR3 is CASSYASWSTGELFF. CDR3 DNA: TGTGCCAGCAGTTACGCTAGTTGGAGCACCGGGGAGCTGTTTTTT.

A single count supports this clone. This sequence joins TRBV7-9 and TRBJ1-2; possibly TRBD1 for D (6 bases). In germline, CDR1 is SEHNR, CDR2 FQNEAQ (reference sequence). V lost 5 bases, J lost 4 bases, and 14 bases lay in between. The CDR3 contains 14 residues. DNA for the CDR3: TGTGCCAGCAGCCCCTACAGGGCCCGCTATGGCTACACCTTC. It encodes CASSPYRARYGYTF.

This clone has just one count. At one end, the junction sequence differs from germline, possibly due to a read error. The rearrangement links TRBV7-7 to TRBJ1-1; D is unresolved. Germline V CDR1 and CDR2: SSHAT, FNYEAQ (reference sequence). This CDR3 spans 13 amino acids. CDR3: CASSLERETEAFF. Here the CDR3 DNA reads TGTGCTAGCAGCTTAGAAAGAGAGACTGAAGCTTTCTTT.